This T cell receptor beta chain was captured by sequencing in a study of siplizumab effects on memory and regulatory T cells (dated by TCRdb to about 2019). At the level of the whole study: The effect of the anti-CD2 antibody siplizumab on alloreactive T-cell subsets was examined in allogeneic mixed lymphocyte reactions constructed from human PBMCs. Paper-wide results and their limitations: Sequences below about 10^-5 frequency were poorly captured, so only a minor fraction of alloreactive clones could be mapped to unstimulated subsets. Siplizumab significantly reduced the cumulative frequency of alloreactive sequences traceable to unstimulated CD4+ memory T cells. For roughly 80-96% of proliferating CD4+ or CD8+ clones, no naive or memory phenotype could be assigned. Among mappable alloreactive CD4+ clones, an average Treg-derived fraction of roughly 71% was observed with siplizumab, compared with more than 25% in control reactions. Greater diversity appeared to be present in unstimulated naive T cells than in memory T cells, and a substantial contribution to the alloresponse seemed to be made by naive cells. No functional confirmation was obtained for the suppressive function of proliferating Tregs from siplizumab cultures.

On this clone itself: Its antigen remains unidentified. No base quality values were provided; no much bigger clone lies one nucleotide off.

TCRbeta CDR3 sequencing was performed on sorted unstimulated T cells and on proliferating T cells recovered from mixed lymphocyte reactions. Fresh whole blood from approximately 9 HLA-typed healthy donors was used to isolate PBMCs. To map where alloreactive clones came from, unstimulated CD4+ regulatory T cells were FACS-sorted. The receptor library was made with the immunoSEQ multiplex PCR assay. The deep sequencing platform assayed approximately 10^5 TCR templates per sample. Genomic DNA extracted from sorted T cells was used for TCRbeta CDR3 sequencing. The original methods were these. Clonal analysis of TCRbeta CDR3 data was done in the R programming language. Unstimulated samples were compared with post-reaction CFSE-low samples to define alloreactive CD4+ and CD8+ clones. Alloreactive CD4+ clones were assigned to regulatory or non-regulatory origin by matching sequences to sorted unstimulated Treg and non-Treg repertoires. Here the immuneACCESS table is served through TCRdb, limited to in-frame sequences with V and J called. Missing clones are a known gap in these copies; in checked studies unresolved V genes cover under half, and the rest lacks a known reason. V and J calls and clone size are those listed in that table; D and trimming were worked out from the DNA. This sample is represented by some 100,000 clones; 85% to 95% of them were singletons. Roughly 0.61% of the sample rests with the top ten.

Per the germline V gene, MDHEN is the CDR1 and SYDVKM is the CDR2. Trimming at the junction amounts to 5 bases on V and 6 bases on J, and the germline ends lie 22 bases apart. The CDR3 runs 16 residues from the cysteine to the phenylalanine. The only DNA kept is the CDR3, 48 bases in frame from the first base. The material sequenced was Tregs sorted from blood. The sequence was obtained from a human donor in good health. The rearranged segments are TRBV28 and TRBJ1-2; the best D guess is TRBD1, with 5 bases matching. The CDR3 reads as follows: CASSTQYTRVSHGYTF. The nucleotide sequence reads TGTGCCAGCAGTACTCAATATACCAGGGTTTCTCATGGCTACACCTTC.